This T cell receptor beta chain was identified during a study of cytomegalovirus exposure and HLA in healthy donors. CDR3 length equals 17 residues. In germline, CDR1 is SGHNT, CDR2 YENEEA. Trimming took 5 bases from V and 4 from J, leaving 21 bases between them. About this clone: Its matching antigen is unknown.

Primers: 60 Vbeta forward and 13 Jbeta reverse. Only in-frame clones appear in the TCRdb table, and some are missing; sequencing was by immunoSEQ multiplex PCR. The table has 150,000 to 200,000 clones, 60% to 85% seen once; the top ten hold roughly 6.4%. Whole-study results and caveats: Immune exposure was documented only through CMV serostatus.

The receptor's source is a woman aged 40 to 50 in good health and CMV-seropositive. The genes are TRBV11-3 and TRBJ1-3; D ambiguous. The sequencing sample was made of PBMCs. CDR3 sequence: CASSQSRAGGWGNTIYF. In DNA form, the CDR3 reads TGTGCCAGCAGCCAAAGCCGCGCGGGAGGTTGGGGAAACACCATATATTTT.